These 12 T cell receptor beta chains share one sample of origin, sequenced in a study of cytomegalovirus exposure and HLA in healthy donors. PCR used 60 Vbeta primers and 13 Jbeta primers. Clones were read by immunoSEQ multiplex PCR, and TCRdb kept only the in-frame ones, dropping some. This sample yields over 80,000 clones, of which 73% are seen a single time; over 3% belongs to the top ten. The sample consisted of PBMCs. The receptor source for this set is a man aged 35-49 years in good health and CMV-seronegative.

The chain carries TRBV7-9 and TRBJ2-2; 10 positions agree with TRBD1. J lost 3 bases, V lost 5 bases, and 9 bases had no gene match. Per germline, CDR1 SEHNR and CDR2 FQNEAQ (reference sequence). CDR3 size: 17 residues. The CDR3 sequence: CASSLPRDRGDTGELFF. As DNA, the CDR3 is TGTGCCAGCAGCCTCCCCCGGGACAGGGGCGACACCGGGGAGCTGTTTTTT.

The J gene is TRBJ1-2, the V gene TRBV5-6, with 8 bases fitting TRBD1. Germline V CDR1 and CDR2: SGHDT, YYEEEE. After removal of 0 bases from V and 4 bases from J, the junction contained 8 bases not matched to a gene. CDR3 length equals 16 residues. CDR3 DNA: TGTGCCAGCAGCTTGGGGCCCAGGGGGCAAGTCTATGGCTACACCTTC. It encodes CASSLGPRGQVYGYTF.

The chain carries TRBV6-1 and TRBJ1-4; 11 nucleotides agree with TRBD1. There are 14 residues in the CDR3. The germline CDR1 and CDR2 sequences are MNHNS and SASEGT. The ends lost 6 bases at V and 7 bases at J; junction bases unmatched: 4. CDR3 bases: TGTGCCAGCAGCAAGGACAGGGGGCTTGAAAAACTGTTTTTT. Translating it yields CASSKDRGLEKLFF.

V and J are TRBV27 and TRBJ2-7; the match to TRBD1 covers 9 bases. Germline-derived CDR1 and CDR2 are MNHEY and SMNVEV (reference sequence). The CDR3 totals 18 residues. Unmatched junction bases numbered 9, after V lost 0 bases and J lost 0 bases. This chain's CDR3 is CASSLSGTGLADSYEQYF. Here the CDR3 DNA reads TGTGCCAGCAGTTTATCCGGGACAGGGCTCGCTGACTCCTACGAGCAGTACTTC.

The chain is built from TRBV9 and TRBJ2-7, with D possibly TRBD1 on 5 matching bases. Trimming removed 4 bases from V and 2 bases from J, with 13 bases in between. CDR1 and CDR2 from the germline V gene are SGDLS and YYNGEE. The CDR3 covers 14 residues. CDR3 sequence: CASSPGHETYEQYF. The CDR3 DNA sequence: TGTGCCAGCAGCCCAGGGCACGAAACCTACGAGCAGTACTTC.

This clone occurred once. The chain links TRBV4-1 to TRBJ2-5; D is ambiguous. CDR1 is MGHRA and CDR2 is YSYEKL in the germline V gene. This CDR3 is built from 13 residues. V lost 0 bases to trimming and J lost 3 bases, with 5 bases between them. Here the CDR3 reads CASSQDVEETQYF. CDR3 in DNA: TGCGCCAGCAGCCAAGATGTAGAAGAGACCCAGTACTTC.

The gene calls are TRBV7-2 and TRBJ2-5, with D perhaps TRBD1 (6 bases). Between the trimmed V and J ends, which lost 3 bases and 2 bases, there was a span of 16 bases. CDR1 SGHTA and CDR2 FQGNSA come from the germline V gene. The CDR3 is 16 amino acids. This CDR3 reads CASSFQWGTLQETQYF. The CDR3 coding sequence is TGTGCCAGCAGCTTCCAGTGGGGGACACTGCAAGAGACCCAGTACTTC.

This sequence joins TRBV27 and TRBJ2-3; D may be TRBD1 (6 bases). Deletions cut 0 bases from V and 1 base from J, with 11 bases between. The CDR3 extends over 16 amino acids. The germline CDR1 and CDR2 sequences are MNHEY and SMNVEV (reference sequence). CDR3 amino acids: CASSLSSGAGTDTQYF. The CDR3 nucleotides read TGTGCCAGCAGTTTATCGTCAGGGGCGGGCACAGATACGCAGTATTTT.

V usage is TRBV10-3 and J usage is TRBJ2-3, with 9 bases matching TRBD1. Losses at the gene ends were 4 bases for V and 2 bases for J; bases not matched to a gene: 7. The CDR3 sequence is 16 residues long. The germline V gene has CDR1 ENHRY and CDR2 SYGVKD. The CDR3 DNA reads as TGTGCCATCAGTGGGTCCGGGACAGGGAACACAGATACGCAGTATTTT. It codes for CAISGSGTGNTDTQYF.

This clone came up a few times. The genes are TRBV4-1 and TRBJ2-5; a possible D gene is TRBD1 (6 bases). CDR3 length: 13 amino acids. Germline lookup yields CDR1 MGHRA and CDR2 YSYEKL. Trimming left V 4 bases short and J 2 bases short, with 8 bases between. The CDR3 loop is CASSRGQQETQYF. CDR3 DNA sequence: TGCGCCAGCAGCCGTGGACAGCAAGAGACCCAGTACTTC.

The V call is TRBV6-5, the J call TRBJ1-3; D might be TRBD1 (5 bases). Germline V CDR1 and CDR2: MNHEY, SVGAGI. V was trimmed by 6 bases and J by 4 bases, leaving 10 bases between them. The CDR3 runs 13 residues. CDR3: CASRAGYGNTIYF. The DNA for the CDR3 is TGTGCCAGCAGAGCAGGGTACGGAAACACCATATATTTT.

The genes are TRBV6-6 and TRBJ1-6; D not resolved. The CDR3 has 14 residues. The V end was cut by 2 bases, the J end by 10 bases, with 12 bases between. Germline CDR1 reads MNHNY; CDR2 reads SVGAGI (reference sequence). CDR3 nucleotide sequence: TGTGCCAGCAGTTACGAGGGCGGCGGCTCACCCCTCCACTTT. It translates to CASSYEGGGSPLHF.